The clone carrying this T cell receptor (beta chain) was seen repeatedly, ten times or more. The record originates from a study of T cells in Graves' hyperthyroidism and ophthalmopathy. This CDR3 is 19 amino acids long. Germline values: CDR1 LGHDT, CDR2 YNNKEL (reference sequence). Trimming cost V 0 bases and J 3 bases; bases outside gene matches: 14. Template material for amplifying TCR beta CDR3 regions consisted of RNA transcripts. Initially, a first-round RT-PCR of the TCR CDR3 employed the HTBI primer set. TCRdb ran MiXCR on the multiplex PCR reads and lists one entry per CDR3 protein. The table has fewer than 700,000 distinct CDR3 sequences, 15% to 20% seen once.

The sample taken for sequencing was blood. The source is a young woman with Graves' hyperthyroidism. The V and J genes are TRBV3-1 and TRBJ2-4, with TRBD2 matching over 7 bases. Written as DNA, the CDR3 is TGTGCCAGCAGCCAAGATGAGGGTTTTGTGGCGGGAGTCAAAAACATTCAGTACTTC. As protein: CASSQDEGFVAGVKNIQYF.